This T cell receptor beta chain appears in the sequencing data of a study of OX40 agonist ivuxolimab in advanced cancers. Study-level findings and limits: Clones of CD4+ and CD8+ blood T cells grew by week 6 at doses of 0.1 to 3.0 mg/kg.

The data were produced by immunoSEQ multiplex PCR, yet TCRdb's version contains in-frame clones alone and is incomplete. Of some 20,000 clones listed, less than 85% are singletons. Details on this clone: Its antigen is unknown.

The sample was CD4+ or CD8+ T cells sorted from blood, taken in a trial of the OX40 agonist ivuxolimab. This sequence originates from an adult with an advanced solid tumor such as melanoma, head and neck, liver or kidney cancer.

This chain's CDR3 is CASSLGQGWYGYTF. As DNA, the CDR3 is TGTGCCAGTAGTCTCGGACAGGGGTGGTATGGCTACACCTTC. This chain connects TRBV19 to TRBJ1-2; 9 nucleotides line up with TRBD1. With V trimmed by 5 bases and J by 5 bases, 6 bases remained unmatched. This CDR3 spans 14 amino acids. The germline CDR1 and CDR2 sequences are LNHDA and SQIVND (reference sequence).